This TCR beta chain was sequenced for a study of shared clonotypes between healthy human individuals. The input for sorted-subset replicate PCRs was around 0.2 ug DNA, about 30,000 T cell genomes. Repertoires were generated with immunoSEQ multiplex PCR, while TCRdb's copy carries only in-frame clones and drops some. The data show roughly 570,000 clones, with roughly 98% seen just once and around 0.3% held by the top ten. A word on this clone: At the DNA level, this CDR3 is encoded by other sequences in the same sample as well.

As defined, naive CD8 cells were CD45RO-negative and positively selected for CCR7, with terminally differentiated effector memory CD45RA+ cells excluded. Germline-derived CDR1 and CDR2 are MNHEY and SMNVEV (reference sequence). V lost 3 bases, J lost 0 bases, and 5 bases lay in between. This CDR3 comprises 13 residues. This clonotype was obtained from a man aged 25 to 40 in good health. This chain uses TRBV27 with TRBJ1-2; the D is unclear. Specimen: naive CD8+ T cells sorted from blood. For the CDR3, the DNA is TGTGCCAGCAGTTTCTCTGCTAACTATGGCTACACCTTC. Protein: CASSFSANYGYTF.